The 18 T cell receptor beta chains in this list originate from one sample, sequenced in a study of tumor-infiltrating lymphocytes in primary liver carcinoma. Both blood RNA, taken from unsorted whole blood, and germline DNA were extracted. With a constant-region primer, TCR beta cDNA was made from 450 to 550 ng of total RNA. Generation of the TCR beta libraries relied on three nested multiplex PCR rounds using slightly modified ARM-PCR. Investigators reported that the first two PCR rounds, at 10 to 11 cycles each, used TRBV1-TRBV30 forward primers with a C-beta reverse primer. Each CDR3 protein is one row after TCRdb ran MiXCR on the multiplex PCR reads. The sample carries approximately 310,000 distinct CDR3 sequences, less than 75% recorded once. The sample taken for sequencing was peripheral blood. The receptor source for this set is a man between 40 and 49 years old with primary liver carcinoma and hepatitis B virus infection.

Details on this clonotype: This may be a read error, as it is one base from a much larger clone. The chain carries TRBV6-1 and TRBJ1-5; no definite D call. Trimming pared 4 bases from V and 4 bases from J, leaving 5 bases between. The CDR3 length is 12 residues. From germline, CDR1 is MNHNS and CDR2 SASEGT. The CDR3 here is CASSGRNQPQHF. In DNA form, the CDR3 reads TGTGCCAGCAGTGGAAGGAATCAGCCCCAGCATTTT.

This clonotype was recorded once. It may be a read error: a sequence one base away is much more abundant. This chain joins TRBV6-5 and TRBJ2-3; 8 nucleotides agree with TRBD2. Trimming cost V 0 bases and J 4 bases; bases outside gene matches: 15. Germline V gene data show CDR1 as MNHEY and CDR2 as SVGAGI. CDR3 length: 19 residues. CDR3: CASSYSTGLEGGPADTQYF. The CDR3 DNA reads TGTGCCAGCAGTTACTCCACGGGACTAGAGGGAGGGCCCGCAGATACGCAGTATTTT.

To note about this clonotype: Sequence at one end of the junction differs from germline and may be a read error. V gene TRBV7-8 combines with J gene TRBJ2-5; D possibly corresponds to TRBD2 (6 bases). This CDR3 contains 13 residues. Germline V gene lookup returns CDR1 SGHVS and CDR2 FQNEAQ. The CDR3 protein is CASSLEDGGTQYF. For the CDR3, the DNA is TGTGCCAGTAGCTTGGAGGACGGGGGGACCCAGTACTTC.

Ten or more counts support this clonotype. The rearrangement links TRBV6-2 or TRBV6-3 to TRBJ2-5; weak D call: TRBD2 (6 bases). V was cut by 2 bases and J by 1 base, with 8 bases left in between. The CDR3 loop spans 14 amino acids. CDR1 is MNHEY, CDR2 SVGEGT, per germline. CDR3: CASSYGGAQETQYF. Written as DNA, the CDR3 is TGTGCCAGCAGTTACGGCGGGGCCCAAGAGACCCAGTACTTC.

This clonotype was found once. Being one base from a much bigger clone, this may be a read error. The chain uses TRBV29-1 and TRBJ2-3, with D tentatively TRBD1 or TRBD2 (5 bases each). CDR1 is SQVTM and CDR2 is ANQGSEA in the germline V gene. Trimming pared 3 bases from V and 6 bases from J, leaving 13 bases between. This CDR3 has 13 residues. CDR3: CSVDGAKADTQYF. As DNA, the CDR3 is TGCAGCGTTGACGGGGCGAAGGCGGATACGCAGTATTTT.

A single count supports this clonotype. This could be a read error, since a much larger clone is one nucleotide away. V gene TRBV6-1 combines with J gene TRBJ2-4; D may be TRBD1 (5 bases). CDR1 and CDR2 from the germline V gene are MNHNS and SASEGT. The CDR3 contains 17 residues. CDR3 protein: CASSEVSPGKATNIQYF. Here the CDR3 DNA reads TGTGCCAGCAGTGAAGTGTCCCCAGGGAAAGCCACAAACATTCAGTACTTC.

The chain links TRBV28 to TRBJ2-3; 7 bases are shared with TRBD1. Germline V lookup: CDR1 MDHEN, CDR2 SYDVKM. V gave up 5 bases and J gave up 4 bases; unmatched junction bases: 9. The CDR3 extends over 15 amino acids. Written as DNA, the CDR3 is TGTGCCAGCAGTGAACCGGGACAGAAGGCAGATACGCAGTATTTT. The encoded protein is CASSEPGQKADTQYF.

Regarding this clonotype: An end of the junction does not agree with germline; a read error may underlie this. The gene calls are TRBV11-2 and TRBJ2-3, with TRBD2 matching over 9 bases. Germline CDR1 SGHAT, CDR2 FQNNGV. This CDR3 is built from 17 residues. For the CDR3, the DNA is TGTGCCAGCAGCTTAGGTGGGGGTAGCGGGAGCGCAGATAAGCAGTATTTT. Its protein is CASSLGGGSGSADKQYF.

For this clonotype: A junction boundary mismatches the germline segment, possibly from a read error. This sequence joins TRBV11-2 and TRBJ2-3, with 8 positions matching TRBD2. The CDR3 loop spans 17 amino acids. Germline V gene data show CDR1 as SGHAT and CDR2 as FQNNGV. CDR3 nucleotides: TGTGCCAGCAGCTTAGATGGCGCGGGAGGACCCGCAGATACGGAGTATTTT. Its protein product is CASSLDGAGGPADTEYF.

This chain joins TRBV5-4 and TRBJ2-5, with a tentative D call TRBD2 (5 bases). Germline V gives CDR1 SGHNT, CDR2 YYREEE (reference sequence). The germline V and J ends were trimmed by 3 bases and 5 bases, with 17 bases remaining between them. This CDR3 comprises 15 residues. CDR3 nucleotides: TGTGCCAGCAGCTCTGCTAGCTGGCGGGTGGAGACCCAGTACTTC. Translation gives CASSSASWRVETQYF.

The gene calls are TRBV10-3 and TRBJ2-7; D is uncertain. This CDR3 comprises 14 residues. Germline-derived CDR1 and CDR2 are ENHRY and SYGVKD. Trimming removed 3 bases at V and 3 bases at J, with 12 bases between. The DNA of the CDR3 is TGTGCCATCAGTGAATTGACGGTCGTCTACGAGCAGTACTTC. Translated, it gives CAISELTVVYEQYF.

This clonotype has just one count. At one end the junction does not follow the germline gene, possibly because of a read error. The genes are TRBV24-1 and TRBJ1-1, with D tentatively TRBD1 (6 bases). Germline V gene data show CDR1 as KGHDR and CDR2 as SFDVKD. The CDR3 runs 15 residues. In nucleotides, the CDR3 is TGTGCCACCACTGGTGTGGGGGCGGAGAACACTGAAACTTTCTTT. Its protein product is CATTGVGAENTETFF.

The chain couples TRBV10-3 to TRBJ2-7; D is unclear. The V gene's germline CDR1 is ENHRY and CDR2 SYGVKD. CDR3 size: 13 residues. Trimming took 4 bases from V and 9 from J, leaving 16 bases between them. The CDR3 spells CAISGLGKHVQYF. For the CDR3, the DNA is TGTGCCATCAGTGGGCTGGGGAAGCACGTGCAGTACTTC.

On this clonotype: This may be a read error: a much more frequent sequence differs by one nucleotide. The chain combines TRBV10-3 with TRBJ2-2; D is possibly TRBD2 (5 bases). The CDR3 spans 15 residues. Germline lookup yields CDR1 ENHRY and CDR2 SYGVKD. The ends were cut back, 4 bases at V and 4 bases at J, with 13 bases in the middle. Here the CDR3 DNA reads TGTGCCATCAGTGTGGGTGCTAGCCTCACCGGGGAGCTGTTTTTT. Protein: CAISVGASLTGELFF.

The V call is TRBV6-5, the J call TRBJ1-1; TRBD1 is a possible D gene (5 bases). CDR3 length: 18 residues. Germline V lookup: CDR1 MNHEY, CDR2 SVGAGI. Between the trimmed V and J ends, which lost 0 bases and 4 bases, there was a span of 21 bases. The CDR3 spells CASSYSGLQVKNGTEAFF. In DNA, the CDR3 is TGTGCCAGCAGTTACTCGGGACTTCAGGTGAAGAATGGCACTGAAGCTTTCTTT.

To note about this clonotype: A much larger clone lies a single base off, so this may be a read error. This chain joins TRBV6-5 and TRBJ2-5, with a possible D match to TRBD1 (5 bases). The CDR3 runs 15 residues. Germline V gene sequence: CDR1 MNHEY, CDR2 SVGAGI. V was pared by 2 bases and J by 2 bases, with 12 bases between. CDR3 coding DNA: TGTGCCAGCAGTTACGGTGACAGCACTCAAGAGACCCAGTACTTC. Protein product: CASSYGDSTQETQYF.

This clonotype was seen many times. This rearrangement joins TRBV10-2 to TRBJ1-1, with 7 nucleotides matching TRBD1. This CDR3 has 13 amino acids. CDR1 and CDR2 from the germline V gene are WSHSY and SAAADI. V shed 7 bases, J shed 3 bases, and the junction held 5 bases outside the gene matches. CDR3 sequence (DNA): TGCGCCAGCACCAGGGGGATCGACACTGAAGCTTTCTTT. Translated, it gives CASTRGIDTEAFF.

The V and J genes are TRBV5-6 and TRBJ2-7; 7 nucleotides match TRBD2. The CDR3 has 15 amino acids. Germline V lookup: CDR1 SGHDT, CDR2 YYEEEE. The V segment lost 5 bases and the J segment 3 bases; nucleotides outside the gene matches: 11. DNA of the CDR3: TGTGCCAGCAGTCCCGGGGGGAATCTTATCTACGAGCAGTACTTC. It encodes CASSPGGNLIYEQYF.